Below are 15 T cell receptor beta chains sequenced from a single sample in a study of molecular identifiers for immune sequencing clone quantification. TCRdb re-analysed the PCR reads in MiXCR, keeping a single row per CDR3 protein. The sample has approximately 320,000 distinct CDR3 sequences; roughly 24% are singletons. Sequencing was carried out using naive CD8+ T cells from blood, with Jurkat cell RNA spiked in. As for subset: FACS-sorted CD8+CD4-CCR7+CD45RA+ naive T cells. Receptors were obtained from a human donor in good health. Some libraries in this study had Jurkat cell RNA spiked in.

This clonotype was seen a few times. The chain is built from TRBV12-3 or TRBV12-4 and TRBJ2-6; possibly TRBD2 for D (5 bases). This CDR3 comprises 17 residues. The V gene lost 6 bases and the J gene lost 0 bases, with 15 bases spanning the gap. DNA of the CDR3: TGTGCCAGCAGCTCGGTGTTAACTAGCTCTGGGGCCAACGTCCTGACTTTC. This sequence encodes CASSSVLTSSGANVLTF.

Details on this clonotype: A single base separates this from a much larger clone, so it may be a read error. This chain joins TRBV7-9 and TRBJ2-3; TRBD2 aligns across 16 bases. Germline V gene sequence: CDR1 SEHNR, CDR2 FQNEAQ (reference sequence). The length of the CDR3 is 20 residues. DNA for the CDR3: TGTGCCAGCAGACCTAGTGCGTCGGGACTAGCGGGAGGGCATGCAGATGCGCAGTATTTT. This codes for CASRPSASGLAGGHADAQYF.

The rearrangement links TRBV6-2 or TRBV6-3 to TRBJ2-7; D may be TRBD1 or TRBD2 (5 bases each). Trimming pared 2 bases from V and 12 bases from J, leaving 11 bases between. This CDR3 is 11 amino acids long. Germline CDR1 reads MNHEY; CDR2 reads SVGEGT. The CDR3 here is CASSYGARAYF. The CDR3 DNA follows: TGTGCCAGCAGTTACGGGGCGAGGGCGTACTTC.

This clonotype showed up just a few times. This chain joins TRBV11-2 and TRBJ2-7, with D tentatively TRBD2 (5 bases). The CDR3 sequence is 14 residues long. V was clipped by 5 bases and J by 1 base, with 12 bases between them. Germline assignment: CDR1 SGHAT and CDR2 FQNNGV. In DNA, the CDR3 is TGTGCCAGCAGCCCATTGACGGGGTCCTACGAGCAGTACTTC. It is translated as CASSPLTGSYEQYF.

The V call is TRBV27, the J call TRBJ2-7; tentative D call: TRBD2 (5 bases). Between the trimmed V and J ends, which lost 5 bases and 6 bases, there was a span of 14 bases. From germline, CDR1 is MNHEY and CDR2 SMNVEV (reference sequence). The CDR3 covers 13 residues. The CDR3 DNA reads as TGTGCCAGCAGTCCCCGGTCGGGAACCGAGCAGTACTTC. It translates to CASSPRSGTEQYF.

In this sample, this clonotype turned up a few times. The CDR3 DNA reads as TGCAGTGCTATTGACAGGGAAAACACTGAAGCTTTCTTT. Translation: CSAIDRENTEAFF. The rearrangement links TRBV20-1 to TRBJ1-1; 7 bases map to TRBD1. Germline CDR1 DFQATT, CDR2 SNEGSKA (reference sequence). The trim removed 4 bases at V and 2 bases at J, leaving 4 bases unmatched. The CDR3 extends over 13 amino acids.

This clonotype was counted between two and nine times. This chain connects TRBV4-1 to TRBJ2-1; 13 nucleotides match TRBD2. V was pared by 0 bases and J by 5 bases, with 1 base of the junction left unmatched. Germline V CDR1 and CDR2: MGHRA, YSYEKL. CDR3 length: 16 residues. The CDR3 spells CASSQDGLAGDNEQFF. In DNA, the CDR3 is TGCGCCAGCAGCCAAGATGGACTAGCGGGGGACAATGAGCAGTTCTTC.

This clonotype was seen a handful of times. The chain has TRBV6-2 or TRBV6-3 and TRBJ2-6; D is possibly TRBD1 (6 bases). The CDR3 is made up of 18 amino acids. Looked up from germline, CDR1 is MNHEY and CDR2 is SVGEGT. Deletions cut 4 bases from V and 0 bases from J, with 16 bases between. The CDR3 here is CASSFIRQDRSGANVLTF. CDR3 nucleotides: TGTGCCAGCAGTTTTATTCGACAGGACCGCTCTGGGGCCAACGTCCTGACTTTC.

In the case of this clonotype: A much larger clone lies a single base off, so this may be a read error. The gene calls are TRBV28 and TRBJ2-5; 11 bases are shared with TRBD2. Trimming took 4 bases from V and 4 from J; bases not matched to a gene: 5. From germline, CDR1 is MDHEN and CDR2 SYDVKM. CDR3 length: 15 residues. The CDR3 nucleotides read TGTGCCAGCAGTTATAGCGGGAGGGACCCAGAGACCCAGTACTTC. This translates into CASSYSGRDPETQYF.

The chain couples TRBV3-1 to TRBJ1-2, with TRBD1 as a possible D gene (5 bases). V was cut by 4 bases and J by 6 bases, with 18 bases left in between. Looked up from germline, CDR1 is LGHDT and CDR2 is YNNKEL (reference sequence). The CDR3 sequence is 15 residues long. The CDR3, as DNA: TGTGCCAGCAGCCGACACCAGTACCAGGGCAATGGCTACACCTTC. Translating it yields CASSRHQYQGNGYTF. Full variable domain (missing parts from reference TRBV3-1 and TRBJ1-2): DTAVSQTPKYLVTQMGNDKSIKCEQNLGHDTMYWYKQDSKKFLKIMFSYNNKELIINETVPNRFSPKSPDKAHLNLHINSLELGDSAVYFCASSRHQYQGNGYTFGSGTRLTVV.

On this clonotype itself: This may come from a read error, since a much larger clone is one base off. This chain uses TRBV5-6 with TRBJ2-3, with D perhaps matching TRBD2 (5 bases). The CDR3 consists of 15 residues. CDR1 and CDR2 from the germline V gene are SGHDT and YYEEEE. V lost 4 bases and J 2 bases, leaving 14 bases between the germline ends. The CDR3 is CASSAREGYTDTQYF. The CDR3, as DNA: TGTGCCAGCAGCGCGAGGGAAGGCTACACAGATACGCAGTATTTT.

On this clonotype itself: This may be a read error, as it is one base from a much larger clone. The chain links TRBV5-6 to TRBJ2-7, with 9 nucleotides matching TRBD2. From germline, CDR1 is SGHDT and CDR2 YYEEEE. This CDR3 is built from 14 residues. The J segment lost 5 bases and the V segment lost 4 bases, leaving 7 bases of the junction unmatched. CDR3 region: CASSQGLATHEQYF. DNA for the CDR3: TGTGCCAGCAGCCAGGGACTAGCCACCCACGAGCAGTACTTC.

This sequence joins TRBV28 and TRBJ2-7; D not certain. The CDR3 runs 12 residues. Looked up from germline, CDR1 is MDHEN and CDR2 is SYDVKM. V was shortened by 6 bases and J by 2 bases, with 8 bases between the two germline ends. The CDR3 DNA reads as TGTGCCAGCAGACAGAGTCCCTACGAGCAGTACTTC. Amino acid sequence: CASRQSPYEQYF.

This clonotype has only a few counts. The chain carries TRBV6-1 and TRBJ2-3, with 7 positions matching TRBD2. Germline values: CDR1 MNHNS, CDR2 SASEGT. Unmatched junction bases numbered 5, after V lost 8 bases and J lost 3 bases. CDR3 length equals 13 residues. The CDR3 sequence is CASAVLATDTQYF. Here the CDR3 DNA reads TGTGCCAGCGCGGTACTAGCGACAGATACGCAGTATTTT.

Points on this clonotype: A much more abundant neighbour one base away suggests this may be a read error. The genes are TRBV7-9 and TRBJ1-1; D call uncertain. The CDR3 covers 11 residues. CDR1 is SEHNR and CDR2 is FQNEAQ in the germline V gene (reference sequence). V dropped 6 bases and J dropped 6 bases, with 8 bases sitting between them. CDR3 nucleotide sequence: TGTGCCAGCAGAGCGGCACCTGAAGCTTTCTTT. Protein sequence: CASRAAPEAFF. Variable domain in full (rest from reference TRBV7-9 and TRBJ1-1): DTGVSQNPRHKITKRGQNVTFRCDPISEHNRLYWYRQTLGQGPEFLTYFQNEAQLEKSRLLSDRFSAERPKGSFSTLEIQRTEQGDSAMYLCASRAAPEAFFGQGTRLTVV.